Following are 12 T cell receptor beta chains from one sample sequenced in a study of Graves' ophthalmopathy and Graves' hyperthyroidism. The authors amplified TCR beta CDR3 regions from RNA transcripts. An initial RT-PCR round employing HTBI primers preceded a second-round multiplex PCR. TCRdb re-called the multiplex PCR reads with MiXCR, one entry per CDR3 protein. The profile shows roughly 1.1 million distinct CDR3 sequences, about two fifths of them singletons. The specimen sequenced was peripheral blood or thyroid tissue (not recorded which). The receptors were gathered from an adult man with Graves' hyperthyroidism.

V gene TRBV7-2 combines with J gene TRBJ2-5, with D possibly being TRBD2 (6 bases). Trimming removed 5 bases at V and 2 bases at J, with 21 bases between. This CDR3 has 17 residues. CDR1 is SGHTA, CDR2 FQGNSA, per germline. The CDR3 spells CASSQERGMGAQETQYF. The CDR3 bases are TGTGCCAGCAGCCAAGAACGGGGGATGGGTGCACAAGAGACCCAGTACTTC.

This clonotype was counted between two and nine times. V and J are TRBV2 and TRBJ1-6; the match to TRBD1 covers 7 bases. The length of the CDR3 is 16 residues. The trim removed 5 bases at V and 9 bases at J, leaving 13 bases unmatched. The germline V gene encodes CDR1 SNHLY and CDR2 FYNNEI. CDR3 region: CASSFSRQGATSPLHF. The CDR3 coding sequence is TGTGCCAGCAGTTTTTCCCGACAGGGCGCCACTTCACCCCTCCACTTT.

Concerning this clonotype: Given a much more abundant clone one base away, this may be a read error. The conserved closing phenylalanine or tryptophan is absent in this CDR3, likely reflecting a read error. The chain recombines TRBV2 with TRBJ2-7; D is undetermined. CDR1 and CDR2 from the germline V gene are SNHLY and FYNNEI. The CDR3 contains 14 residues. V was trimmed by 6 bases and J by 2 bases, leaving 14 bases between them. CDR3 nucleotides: TGTGCCAGCAGCGTTAACCCCGGCCCCTACGAGCAGTACCTC. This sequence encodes CASSVNPGPYEQYL.

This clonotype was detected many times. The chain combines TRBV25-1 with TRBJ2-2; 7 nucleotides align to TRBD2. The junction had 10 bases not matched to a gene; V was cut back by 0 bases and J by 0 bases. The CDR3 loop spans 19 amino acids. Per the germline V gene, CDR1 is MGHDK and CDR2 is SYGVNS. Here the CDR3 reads CASSEYLGGSGANTGELFF. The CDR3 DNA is TGTGCCAGCAGTGAATATTTAGGCGGGAGTGGGGCGAACACCGGGGAGCTGTTTTTT.

Written as DNA, the CDR3 is TGTGCCAGCAGCTTGAAACTAGCGGGAGGGTCAGAGACCCAGTACTTC. This sequence encodes CASSLKLAGGSETQYF. The J gene is TRBJ2-5, the V gene TRBV5-4; 13 nucleotides match TRBD2. Germline V gene lookup returns CDR1 SGHNT and CDR2 YYREEE (reference sequence). The CDR3 is 16 residues long. Germline trimming cut 1 base from V and 4 bases from J; bases unmatched to any gene: 4.

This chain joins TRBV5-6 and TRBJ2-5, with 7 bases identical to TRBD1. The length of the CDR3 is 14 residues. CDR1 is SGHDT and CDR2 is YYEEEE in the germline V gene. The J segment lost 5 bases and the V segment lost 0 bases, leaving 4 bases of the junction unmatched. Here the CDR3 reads CASSLGDSLETQYF. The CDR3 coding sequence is TGTGCCAGCAGCTTGGGGGACAGCCTGGAGACCCAGTACTTC.

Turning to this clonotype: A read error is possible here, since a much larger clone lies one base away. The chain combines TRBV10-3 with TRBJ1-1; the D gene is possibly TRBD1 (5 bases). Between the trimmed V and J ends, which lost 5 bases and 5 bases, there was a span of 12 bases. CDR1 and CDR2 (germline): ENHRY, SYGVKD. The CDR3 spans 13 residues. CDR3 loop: CAISYQGGTEAFF. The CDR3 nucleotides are TGTGCCATCAGTTACCAGGGCGGGACTGAAGCTTTCTTT.

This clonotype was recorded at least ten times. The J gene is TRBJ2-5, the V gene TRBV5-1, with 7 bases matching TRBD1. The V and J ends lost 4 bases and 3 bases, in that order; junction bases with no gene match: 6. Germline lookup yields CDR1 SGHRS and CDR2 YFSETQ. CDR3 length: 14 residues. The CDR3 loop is CASSQGTAKETQYF. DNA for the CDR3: TGCGCCAGCAGCCAAGGGACAGCAAAAGAGACCCAGTACTTC. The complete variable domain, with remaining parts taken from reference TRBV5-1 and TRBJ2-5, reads KAGVTQTPRYLIKTRGQQVTLSCSPISGHRSVSWYQQTPGQGLQFLFEYFSETQRNKGNFPGRFSGRQFSNSRSEMNVSTLELGDSALYLCASSQGTAKETQYFGPGTRLLVL.

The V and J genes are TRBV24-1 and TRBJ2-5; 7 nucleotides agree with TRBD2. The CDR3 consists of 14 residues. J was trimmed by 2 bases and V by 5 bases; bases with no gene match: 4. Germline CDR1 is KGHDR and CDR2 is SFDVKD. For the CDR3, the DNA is TGTGCCACCAGTGTTGGCGGGGGACAAGAGACCCAGTACTTC. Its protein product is CATSVGGGQETQYF.

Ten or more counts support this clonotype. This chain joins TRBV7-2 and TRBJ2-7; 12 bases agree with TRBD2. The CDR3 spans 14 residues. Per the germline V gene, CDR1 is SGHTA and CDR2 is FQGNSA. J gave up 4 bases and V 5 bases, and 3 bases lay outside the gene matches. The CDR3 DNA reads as TGTGCCAGCAGCCTCACTAGCGGGAGGTACGAGCAGTACTTC. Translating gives CASSLTSGRYEQYF.

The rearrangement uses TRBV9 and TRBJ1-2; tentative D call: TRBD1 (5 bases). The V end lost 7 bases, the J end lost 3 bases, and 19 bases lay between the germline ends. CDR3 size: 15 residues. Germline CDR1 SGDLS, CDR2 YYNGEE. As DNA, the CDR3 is TGTGCCAGCGGCCCACTTCCGACAGCCCACTATGGCTACACCTTC. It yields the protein CASGPLPTAHYGYTF.

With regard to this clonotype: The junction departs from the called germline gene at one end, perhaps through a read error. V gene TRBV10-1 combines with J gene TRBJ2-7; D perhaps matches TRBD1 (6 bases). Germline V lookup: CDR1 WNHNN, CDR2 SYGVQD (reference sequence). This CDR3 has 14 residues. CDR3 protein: CASSNRDTTYEQYF. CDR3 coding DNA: TGTGCCAGCAGTAACCGGGACACCACCTACGAGCAGTACTTC.